This passage covers 2 T cell receptor beta chains from one sample sequenced in a study of blood T cell repertoires in COVID-19. The protocol was immunoSEQ multiplex PCR, while the TCRdb copy is restricted to in-frame clones and leaves out a portion. The sample lists over 200,000 clones; more than 70% were seen once. The material sequenced was peripheral blood. The source is a woman between 35 and 50 years old who had recovered from COVID-19.

The rearrangement joins TRBV16 to TRBJ1-1; 7 bases are shared with TRBD1. Germline V gives CDR1 KGHSY, CDR2 FQNENV. After removal of 4 bases from V and 3 bases from J, the junction contained 11 bases not matched to a gene. This CDR3 is built from 16 residues. In nucleotides, the CDR3 is TGTGCCAGCAGCCGAACGGCGGGAGGGGGCGACACTGAAGCTTTCTTT. It specifies CASSRTAGGGDTEAFF.

This clone has only one observation. The chain combines TRBV7-9 with TRBJ2-7, with a tentative D call TRBD2 (5 bases). This CDR3 contains 12 residues. Trimming left V 2 bases short and J 7 bases short, with 9 bases between. Per germline, CDR1 SEHNR and CDR2 FQNEAQ (reference sequence). The CDR3 sequence is CASSLSPGEQYF. In nucleotides, the CDR3 is TGTGCCAGCAGCTTATCCCCGGGGGAGCAGTACTTC.